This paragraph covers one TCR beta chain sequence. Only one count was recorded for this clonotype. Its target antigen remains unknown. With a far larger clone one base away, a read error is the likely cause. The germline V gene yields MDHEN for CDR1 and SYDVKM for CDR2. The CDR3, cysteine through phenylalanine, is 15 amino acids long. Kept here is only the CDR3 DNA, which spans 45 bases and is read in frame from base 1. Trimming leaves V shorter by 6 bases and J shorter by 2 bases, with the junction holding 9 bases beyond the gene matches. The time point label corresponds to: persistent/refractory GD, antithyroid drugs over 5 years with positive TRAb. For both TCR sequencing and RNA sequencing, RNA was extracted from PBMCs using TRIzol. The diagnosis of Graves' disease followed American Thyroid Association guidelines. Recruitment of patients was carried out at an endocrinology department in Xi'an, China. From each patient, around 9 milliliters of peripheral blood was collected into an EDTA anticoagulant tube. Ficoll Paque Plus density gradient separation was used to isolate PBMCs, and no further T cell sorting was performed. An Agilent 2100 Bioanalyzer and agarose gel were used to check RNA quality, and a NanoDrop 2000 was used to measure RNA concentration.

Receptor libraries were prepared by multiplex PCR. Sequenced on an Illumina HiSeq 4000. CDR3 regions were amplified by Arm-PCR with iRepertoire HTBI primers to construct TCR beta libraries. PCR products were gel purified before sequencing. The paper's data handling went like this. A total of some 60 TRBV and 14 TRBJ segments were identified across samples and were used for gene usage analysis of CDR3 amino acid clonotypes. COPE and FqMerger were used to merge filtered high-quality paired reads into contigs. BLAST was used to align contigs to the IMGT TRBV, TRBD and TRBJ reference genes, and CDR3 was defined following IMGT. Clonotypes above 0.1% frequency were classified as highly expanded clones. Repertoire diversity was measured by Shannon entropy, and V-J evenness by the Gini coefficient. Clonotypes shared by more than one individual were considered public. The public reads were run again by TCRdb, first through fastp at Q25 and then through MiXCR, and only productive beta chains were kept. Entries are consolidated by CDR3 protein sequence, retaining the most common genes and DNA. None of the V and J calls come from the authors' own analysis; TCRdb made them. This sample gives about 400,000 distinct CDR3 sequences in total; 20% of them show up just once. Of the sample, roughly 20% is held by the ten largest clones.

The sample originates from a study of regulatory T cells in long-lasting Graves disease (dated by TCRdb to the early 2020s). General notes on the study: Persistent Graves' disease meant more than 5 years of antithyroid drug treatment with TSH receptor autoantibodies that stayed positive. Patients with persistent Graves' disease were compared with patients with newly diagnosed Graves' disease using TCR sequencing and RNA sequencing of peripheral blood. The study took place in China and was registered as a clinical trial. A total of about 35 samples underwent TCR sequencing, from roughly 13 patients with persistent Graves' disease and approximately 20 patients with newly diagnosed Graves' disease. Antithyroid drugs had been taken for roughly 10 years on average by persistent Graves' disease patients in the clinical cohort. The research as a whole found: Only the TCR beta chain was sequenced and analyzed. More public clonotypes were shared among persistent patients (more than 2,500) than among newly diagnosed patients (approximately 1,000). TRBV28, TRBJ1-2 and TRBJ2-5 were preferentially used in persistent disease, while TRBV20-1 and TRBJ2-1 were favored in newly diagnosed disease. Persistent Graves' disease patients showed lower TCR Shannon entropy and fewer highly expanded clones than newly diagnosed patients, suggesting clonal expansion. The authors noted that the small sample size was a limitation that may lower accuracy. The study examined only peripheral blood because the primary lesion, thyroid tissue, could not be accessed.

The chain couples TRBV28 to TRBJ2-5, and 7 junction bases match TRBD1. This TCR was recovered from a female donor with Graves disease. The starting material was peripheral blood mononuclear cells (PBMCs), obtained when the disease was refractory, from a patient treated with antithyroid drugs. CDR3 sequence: CASSLGGRAQETQYF. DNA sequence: TGTGCCAGCAGCTTAGGGGGCAGGGCACAAGAGACCCAGTACTTC.